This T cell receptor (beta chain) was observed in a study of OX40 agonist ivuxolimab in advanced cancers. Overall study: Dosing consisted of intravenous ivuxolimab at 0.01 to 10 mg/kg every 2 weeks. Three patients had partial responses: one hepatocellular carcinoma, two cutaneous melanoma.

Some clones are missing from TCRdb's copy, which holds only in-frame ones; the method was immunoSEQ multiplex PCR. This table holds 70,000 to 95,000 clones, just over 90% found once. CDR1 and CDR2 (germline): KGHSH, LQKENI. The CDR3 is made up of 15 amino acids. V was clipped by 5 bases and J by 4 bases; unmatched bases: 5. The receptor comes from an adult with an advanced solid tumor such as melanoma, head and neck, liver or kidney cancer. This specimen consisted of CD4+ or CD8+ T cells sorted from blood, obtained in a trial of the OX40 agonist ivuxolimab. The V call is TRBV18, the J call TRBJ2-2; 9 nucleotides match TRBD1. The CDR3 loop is CASSAGDRATGELFF. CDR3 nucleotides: TGTGCCAGCTCAGCCGGGGACAGGGCCACCGGGGAGCTGTTTTTT.